This T cell receptor (beta chain) was sequenced in a study of cytomegalovirus exposure and HLA in healthy donors. Study-level points and caveats: The productive fraction for most TCR beta V segments was about 90% or about 30% in an earlier analysis. Certain sequence variants were highly shared and formed a cluster, and this cluster was likely a sequencing artifact.

The germline V gene encodes CDR1 PRHDT and CDR2 FYEKMQ (reference sequence). There are 12 residues in the CDR3. Trimming took 0 bases from V and 8 from J, leaving 5 bases between them. The PCR made use of 60 Vbeta and 13 Jbeta primers. Generated by immunoSEQ multiplex PCR, the TCRdb table keeps only in-frame clones and is missing some. The sample contains about 130,000 clones, more than 15% of which appear only once. With regard to this clone: No antigen is known for it.

Input material: PBMCs. V usage is TRBV13 and J usage is TRBJ2-4, with a possible D match to TRBD1 (5 bases). This TCR derives from a female donor in good health and CMV-seropositive. The CDR3 reads CASSLGQDIQYF. CDR3 DNA: TGTGCCAGCAGCTTAGGACAGGACATTCAGTACTTC.